The 25 T cell receptor beta chains below come from one sample, sequenced in a study of Tregs in tolerant kidney transplant recipients. The method was immunoSEQ multiplex PCR; TCRdb's version includes in-frame clones alone and lacks a portion of them. The specimen's table records fewer than 55,000 clones. The sequences come from CD4+ T cells from blood, collected before the transplant. The receptors come from a human donor who received a combined kidney and bone marrow transplant.

In the case of this clone: The read gets to within 3 residues of the CDR3 end, and the germline J gene fills in the rest. The chain is built from TRBV7-2 and TRBJ2-7; D not certain. In germline, CDR1 is SGHTA, CDR2 FQGNSA. The ends were cut back, 1 base at V and 0 bases at J, with 7 bases in the middle. CDR3 length equals 14 residues. CDR3 DNA, as far as it was read: TGTGCCAGCAGCTTAGGACGGGTCTCCTACGAG. The encoded protein is CASSLGRVSYE. Given in full, the CDR3 is CASSLGRVSYEQYF.

To note about this clone: With the read ending 3 residues before the CDR3 end, the germline J gene is used to fill in that end. The chain is built from TRBV7-8 and TRBJ1-5; D remains ambiguous. The CDR3 length is 17 residues. The V and J ends lost 4 bases and 0 bases respectively, with 16 bases between them. Germline CDR1 is SGHVS and CDR2 is FQNEAQ. This CDR3 reads CASSSRDKLSSNQPQHF. CDR3 DNA, as far as it was read: TGTGCCAGCAGCTCCCGTGACAAGCTTTCTAGCAATCAGCCC.

As concerns this clone: At one end the junction does not follow the germline gene, possibly because of a read error. The CDR3 end lies 3 residues beyond the end of the read and is filled in from the germline J gene. The V and J genes are TRBV11-3 and TRBJ2-3; 11 nucleotides line up with TRBD2. Per the germline V gene, CDR1 is SGHNT and CDR2 is YENEEA. The CDR3 spans 15 residues. The CDR3 protein is CASSLSGGASDTQYF. Incomplete CDR3 DNA: TGTGCCAGCAGCCTTAGCGGGGGGGCGTCAGACACG. Based on the CDR3 plus reference TRBV11-3 and TRBJ2-3, the full variable domain is EAGVVQSPRYKIIEKKQPVAFWCNPISGHNTLYWYLQNLGQGPELLIRYENEEAVDDSQLPKDRFSAERLKGVDSTLKIQPAELGDSAVYLCASSLSGGASDTQYFGPGTRLTVL.

Concerning this clone: Read data end 3 residues before the CDR3 end; the end is taken from the germline J gene. The chain links TRBV6-2 or TRBV6-3 to TRBJ2-5; no firm D call. This CDR3 comprises 14 residues. CDR1 is MNHEY and CDR2 is SVGEGT in the germline V gene. V was cut by 7 bases and J by 5 bases, with 17 bases left in between. The covered CDR3 bases are TGTGCCAGCACCCTTAAACGACATTCGGAGACC. Protein product: CASTLKRHSET. The whole CDR3 is CASTLKRHSETQYF.

Concerning this clone itself: Coverage ceases 3 residues before the CDR3 finishes, and the germline J gene fills in the end. V is TRBV18 and J is TRBJ2-5; a possible D gene is TRBD1 (6 bases). V gave up 5 bases and J gave up 4 bases, with 11 bases separating them. Germline values: CDR1 KGHSH, CDR2 LQKENI. The CDR3 has 13 residues. CDR3 DNA, as far as it was read: TGTGCCAGCTCAATCAGAGGGGGAGAGACC. It encodes CASSIRGGET. The complete CDR3 reads CASSIRGGETQYF.

Remarks on this clone: Sequencing ends 3 residues short of the CDR3 end; the germline J gene provides the rest. This chain links TRBV7-2 with TRBJ1-2, with D perhaps matching TRBD1 (5 bases). Between the trimmed V and J ends, which lost 5 bases and 4 bases, there was a span of 17 bases. Germline V gene data show CDR1 as SGHTA and CDR2 as FQGNSA. The CDR3 runs to 15 residues. The sequenced CDR3 bases are TGTGCCAGCAGCCCAAGGCAGGGACTAGGCTATGGC. It codes for CASSPRQGLGYG. The complete CDR3 protein is CASSPRQGLGYGYTF.

For this clone: With the read ending 3 residues before the CDR3 end, the germline J gene is used to fill in that end. The chain links TRBV19 to TRBJ2-7; D is uncertain. Germline V gene data show CDR1 as LNHDA and CDR2 as SQIVND (reference sequence). The CDR3 extends over 14 amino acids. Trimming removed 2 bases at V and 3 bases at J, with 11 bases between. CDR3 bases read: TGTGCCAGTAGTATACGGCAGGAACACTACGAG. It specifies CASSIRQEHYE. The CDR3 reads in full as CASSIRQEHYEQYF.

For this clone: The read gets to within 3 residues of the CDR3 end, and the germline J gene fills in the rest. The chain employs TRBV18 and TRBJ2-7, with 10 bases matching TRBD1. The junction had 8 bases not matched to a gene; V was cut back by 5 bases and J by 4 bases. The germline CDR1 and CDR2 sequences are KGHSH and LQKENI. The length of the CDR3 is 15 residues. The sequenced part of the CDR3 DNA is TGTGCCAGCTCATCTTCCGGGACAGGGGTTTACGAG. Translation: CASSSSGTGVYE. The whole CDR3 is CASSSSGTGVYEQYF.

Notes on this clone: The observed sequence ends 3 residues before the CDR3 terminus, with the missing tail filled in from the germline J gene. The J gene is TRBJ1-2, the V gene TRBV7-9; D not resolved. This CDR3 has 12 residues. CDR1 SEHNR and CDR2 FQNEAQ come from the germline V gene (reference sequence). Trimming shortened V by 5 bases and J by 6 bases, and 10 bases separated the two germline ends. CDR3 region: CASSRERDGYTF. CDR3 DNA, as far as it was read: TGTGCCAGCAGCCGAGAGAGGGATGGC.

As for this clone: The observed sequence ends 3 residues before the CDR3 terminus, with the missing tail filled in from the germline J gene. The chain combines TRBV7-2 with TRBJ2-7, with 8 bases that match TRBD1. This CDR3 contains 13 residues. Trimming took 5 bases from V and 4 from J; bases not matched to a gene: 4. Germline assignment: CDR1 SGHTA and CDR2 FQGNSA. The CDR3 loop is CASSDGDRYEQYF. The covered CDR3 bases are TGTGCCAGCAGCGACGGGGACAGGTACGAG. Together with reference TRBV7-2 and TRBJ2-7, the CDR3 gives the full variable domain: GAGVSQSPSNKVTEKGKDVELRCDPISGHTALYWYRQSLGQGLEFLIYFQGNSAPDKSGLPSDRFSAERTGGSVSTLTIQRTQQEDSAVYLCASSDGDRYEQYFGPGTRLTVT.

The DNA read from the CDR3 is TGTGCCAGCAGCTTTGGACGGCGGGGCACCGGGGAG. Its protein is CASSFGRRGTGE. The full CDR3 protein is CASSFGRRGTGELFF. The J gene is TRBJ2-2, the V gene TRBV7-2; weak D call: TRBD2 (6 bases). The CDR3 end lies 3 residues beyond the end of the read and is filled in from the germline J gene. The CDR3 length is 15 residues. V was cut by 3 bases and J by 4 bases, with 12 bases left in between. The V gene's germline CDR1 is SGHTA and CDR2 FQGNSA.

A word on this clone: Sequencing ends 3 residues short of the CDR3 end; the germline J gene provides the rest. The chain is built from TRBV6-1 and TRBJ2-7, with 8 bases lining up with TRBD1. This CDR3 is built from 14 residues. Germline CDR1 and CDR2: MNHNS and SASEGT. Losses at the gene ends were 2 bases for V and 3 bases for J; bases not matched to a gene: 3. CDR3: CASSELDRVYEQYF. CDR3 DNA, as far as it was read: TGTGCCAGCAGTGAACTGGACAGGGTCTACGAG.

As concerns this clone: From the germline J gene comes the end of the CDR3, since the read stops 3 residues before it. The V gene is TRBV19, the J gene TRBJ2-5; D perhaps matches TRBD1 (6 bases). The V gene's germline CDR1 is LNHDA and CDR2 SQIVND (reference sequence). The CDR3 totals 12 residues. V was trimmed by 5 bases and J by 5 bases, leaving 9 bases between them. The CDR3 DNA, read in part, is TGTGCCAGTAGTGCAGGGGTGGAGACC. The encoded protein is CASSAGVET. The whole CDR3 protein is CASSAGVETQYF.

A word on this clone: The observed sequence ends 3 residues before the CDR3 terminus, with the missing tail filled in from the germline J gene. The rearrangement links TRBV18 to TRBJ2-1; TRBD1 matches 7 bases. V gave up 0 bases and J gave up 6 bases; unmatched junction bases: 5. The germline gives CDR1 KGHSH, CDR2 LQKENI. The CDR3 extends over 15 amino acids. Partial CDR3 DNA: TGTGCCAGCTCACCACCAAACAGGGGCCCCAATGAG. Its protein is CASSPPNRGPNE. The full CDR3 is CASSPPNRGPNEQFF.

Note on this clone: From the germline J gene comes the end of the CDR3, since the read stops 3 residues before it. This chain uses TRBV5-4 with TRBJ1-1; 8 bases map to TRBD1. CDR3 size: 12 residues. Germline loops: CDR1 SGHNT, CDR2 YYREEE (reference sequence). The sequenced CDR3 bases are TGTGCCAGCAGCTTGGGGACAGGGATA. As protein: CASSLGTGI. The complete CDR3 reads CASSLGTGIAFF.

Concerning this clone itself: The CDR3 goes on 3 residues after the read ends, and that part is filled in from the germline J gene. V gene TRBV7-6 combines with J gene TRBJ1-1, with D maybe TRBD1 (6 bases). Germline assignment: CDR1 SGHVS and CDR2 FNYEAQ. CDR3 length equals 16 residues. Between the trimmed V and J ends, which lost 1 base and 1 base, there was a span of 13 bases. The CDR3 bases that were read are TGTGCCAGCAGCTTAGTTGCCGGACAGTCGAACACTGAA. This gives the protein CASSLVAGQSNTE. The full CDR3 protein reads CASSLVAGQSNTEAFF.

About this clone: The read stops 3 residues short of the end of the CDR3; the missing end is completed from the germline J gene. V and J are TRBV7-2 and TRBJ2-5; maybe TRBD2 (6 bases). CDR1 SGHTA and CDR2 FQGNSA come from the germline V gene. Between the trimmed V and J ends, which lost 4 bases and 5 bases, there was a span of 14 bases. The length of the CDR3 is 14 residues. This CDR3 reads CASSYYGTHETQYF. The part of the CDR3 DNA that was read is TGTGCCAGCAGCTACTACGGGACTCACGAGACC.

A word on this clone: The read finishes 3 residues shy of the CDR3 end, and the germline J gene is used to complete it. The chain joins TRBV5-1 to TRBJ2-7, with 7 bases that match TRBD1. In germline, CDR1 is SGHRS, CDR2 YFSETQ. The CDR3 consists of 13 residues. Trimming removed 2 bases from V and 3 bases from J; junction bases left unmatched: 2. CDR3 region: CASSLTGDYEQYF. The CDR3 bases that were read are TGCGCCAGCAGCTTAACAGGGGACTACGAG.

On this clone itself: The CDR3 goes on 3 residues after the read ends, and that part is filled in from the germline J gene. The V call is TRBV5-1, the J call TRBJ2-3; D is unresolved. This CDR3 is built from 17 residues. The V gene lost 0 bases and the J gene lost 2 bases, with 16 bases spanning the gap. Germline CDR1 is SGHRS and CDR2 is YFSETQ. The CDR3 loop reads CASSLVPRSATTDTQYF. The sequenced CDR3 bases are TGCGCCAGCAGCTTGGTACCTAGGTCAGCCACCACAGATACG.

On this clone: The read ends 3 residues before the CDR3 terminus; that terminus is restored from the germline J gene. The chain uses TRBV19 and TRBJ1-5; 7 bases fit TRBD1. The germline V gene encodes CDR1 LNHDA and CDR2 SQIVND (reference sequence). The CDR3 is made up of 16 amino acids. The V gene end was trimmed by 8 bases and the J gene end by 0 bases; junction bases not matched to a gene: 10. The CDR3 loop is CASQLPGQYSNQPQHF. CDR3 DNA (partial): TGTGCCAGTCAACTCCCGGGACAGTATAGCAATCAGCCC.

As regards this clone: The CDR3 is cut off 3 residues early in the read; its end comes from the germline J gene. The chain joins TRBV20-1 to TRBJ2-3; 7 nucleotides match TRBD2. Per the germline V gene, CDR1 is DFQATT and CDR2 is SNEGSKA (reference sequence). This CDR3 region has 14 residues. V lost 8 bases and J lost 4; bases outside the gene matches: 12. CDR3 DNA (partial): TGCAGTCTCATACCCGCGGGAGTTGCAGATACG. Its protein is CSLIPAGVADT. From start to end, the CDR3 is CSLIPAGVADTQYF.

A remark on this clone: The DNA ends 3 residues before the CDR3 does, and the rest of the CDR3 is filled in from the germline J gene. The chain combines TRBV7-7 with TRBJ2-3; no clear D. The germline CDR1 and CDR2 sequences are SSHAT and FNYEAQ (reference sequence). Deletions cut 5 bases from V and 6 bases from J, with 12 bases between. The CDR3 has 13 amino acids. The DNA read from the CDR3 is TGTGCCAGCAGCCCCACCGCTCGGGATACG. Its protein is CASSPTARDT. The whole CDR3 sequence is CASSPTARDTQYF.

Of note for this clone: The missing CDR3 end, 3 residues past where the read stops, is filled in from the germline J gene. The J gene is TRBJ1-2, the V gene TRBV7-2; D remains ambiguous. Germline loops: CDR1 SGHTA, CDR2 FQGNSA. This CDR3 comprises 14 residues. CDR3 loop: CASSPSKGLLGYTF. CDR3 DNA, as far as it was read: TGTGCCAGCAGCCCGAGCAAGGGCCTGTTAGGC.

Comment on this clone: With the read ending 3 residues before the CDR3 end, the germline J gene is used to fill in that end. The chain employs TRBV18 and TRBJ2-5; D unresolved. The CDR3 has 13 amino acids. The germline V gene has CDR1 KGHSH and CDR2 LQKENI. The ends were cut back, 3 bases at V and 1 base at J, with 6 bases in the middle. Incomplete CDR3 DNA: TGTGCCAGCTCACCCCCCCTCCAAGAGACC. Protein sequence: CASSPPLQET. The full CDR3 sequence reads CASSPPLQETQYF.

A word on this clone: The read ends 3 residues before the CDR3 terminus; that terminus is restored from the germline J gene. The chain joins TRBV18 to TRBJ2-7; D is perhaps TRBD1 (5 bases). The CDR3 is 16 amino acids. CDR1 is KGHSH, CDR2 LQKENI, per germline. Trimming shortened V by 3 bases and J by 2 bases, and 17 bases separated the two germline ends. The CDR3 reads CASSPASGRVPYEQYF. Partial CDR3 DNA: TGTGCCAGCTCACCCGCGTCGGGCAGGGTCCCCTACGAG.